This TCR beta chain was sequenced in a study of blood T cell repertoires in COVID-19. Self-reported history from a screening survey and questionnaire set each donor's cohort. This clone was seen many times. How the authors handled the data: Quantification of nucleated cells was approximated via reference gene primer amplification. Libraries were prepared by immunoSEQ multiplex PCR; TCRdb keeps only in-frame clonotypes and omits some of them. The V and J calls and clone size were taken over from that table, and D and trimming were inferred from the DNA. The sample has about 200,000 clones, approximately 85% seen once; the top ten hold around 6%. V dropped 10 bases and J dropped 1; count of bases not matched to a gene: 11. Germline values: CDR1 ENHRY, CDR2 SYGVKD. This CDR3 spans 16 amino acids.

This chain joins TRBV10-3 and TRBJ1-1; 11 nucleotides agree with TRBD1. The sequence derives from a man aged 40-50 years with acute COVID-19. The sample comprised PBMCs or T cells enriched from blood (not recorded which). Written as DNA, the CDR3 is TGTGCCACCAACCTCCGGACAGGGGGCCCGAACACTGAAGCTTTCTTT. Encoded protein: CATNLRTGGPNTEAFF.